The 25 T cell receptor beta chains listed next were all sequenced from one sample in a study of blood T cell repertoires in COVID-19. Clones were read by immunoSEQ multiplex PCR, and TCRdb kept only the in-frame ones, dropping some. The table shows 130,000 to 150,000 clones, with more than 75% occurring only once. The sequencing input was PBMCs or T cells enriched from blood (not recorded which). These receptors were obtained from a man aged 55-75 years who had recovered from COVID-19.

In this sample, this clone turned up once. The V call is TRBV23-1, the J call TRBJ1-3; 11 bases line up with TRBD1. TRBV23-1 is an open reading frame whose function is uncertain. The trim removed 8 bases at V and 3 bases at J, leaving 9 bases unmatched. This CDR3 comprises 16 residues. The DNA of the CDR3 is TGCGCCAGCGTGGGGACAGGGGGTTCACGTGGAAACACCATATATTTT. It encodes CASVGTGGSRGNTIYF.

The chain is built from TRBV5-4 and TRBJ2-5, with D perhaps matching TRBD2 (6 bases). V was pared by 4 bases and J by 4 bases, with 23 bases between. The germline CDR1 and CDR2 sequences are SGHNT and YYREEE (reference sequence). This CDR3 is built from 17 residues. The CDR3 bases are TGTGCCAGCAGCAACGGCGGGCGGAGTAGCGGTGGAGAGACCCAGTACTTC. The encoded protein is CASSNGGRSSGGETQYF.

The chain combines TRBV4-1 with TRBJ2-2, with D tentatively TRBD1 (5 bases). The CDR3 spans 16 residues. Trimming took 0 bases from V and 6 from J, leaving 14 bases between them. Germline V gene data show CDR1 as MGHRA and CDR2 as YSYEKL. CDR3 loop: CASSQESAFRAGELFF. DNA for the CDR3: TGCGCCAGCAGCCAAGAATCTGCCTTCAGGGCCGGGGAGCTGTTTTTT.

V gene TRBV4-2 combines with J gene TRBJ1-4, with 9 bases lining up with TRBD1. The germline V gene encodes CDR1 LGHNA and CDR2 YNFKEQ. CDR3 length equals 18 residues. V was pared by 1 base and J by 8 bases, with 14 bases of the junction left unmatched. DNA of the CDR3: TGTGCCAGCAGCCAAGCCCTGCCGGGACAGGGTGGAGGAGAAAAACTGTTTTTT. The encoded protein is CASSQALPGQGGGEKLFF.

The chain combines TRBV5-4 with TRBJ2-3; 8 bases fit TRBD2. The CDR3 runs to 16 residues. J gave up 3 bases and V 0 bases, and 6 bases lay outside the gene matches. Germline loops: CDR1 SGHNT, CDR2 YYREEE (reference sequence). The CDR3 DNA sequence: TGTGCCAGCAGCTTGGGGGTCCCGGGGGGGACAGATACGCAGTATTTT. Its protein product is CASSLGVPGGTDTQYF.

The rearrangement uses TRBV7-2 and TRBJ2-3; D gene uncertain. The CDR3 has 12 amino acids. Germline V CDR1 and CDR2: SGHTA, FQGNSA. V was pared by 2 bases and J by 4 bases, with 4 bases between. The CDR3 sequence is CASSLWPDTQYF. The DNA for the CDR3 is TGTGCCAGCAGCTTATGGCCAGATACGCAGTATTTT.

The chain recombines TRBV28 with TRBJ2-1, with D maybe TRBD1 (6 bases). The length of the CDR3 is 16 residues. V was clipped by 4 bases and J by 6 bases, with 19 bases between them. Germline-derived CDR1 and CDR2 are MDHEN and SYDVKM. The CDR3 coding sequence is TGTGCCAGCAGTTCACCTCTCCGGGACAAGACCAATGAGCAGTTCTTC. The encoded protein is CASSSPLRDKTNEQFF. Variable domain in full (rest from reference TRBV28 and TRBJ2-1): DVKVTQSSRYLVKRTGEKVFLECVQDMDHENMFWYRQDPGLGLRLIYFSYDVKMKEKGDIPEGYSVSREKKERFSLILESASTNQTSMYLCASSSPLRDKTNEQFFGPGTRLTVL.

This chain uses TRBV19 with TRBJ2-1; D is undetermined. Germline values: CDR1 LNHDA, CDR2 SQIVND (reference sequence). This CDR3 spans 12 amino acids. The V gene lost 7 bases and the J gene lost 6 bases, with 10 bases spanning the gap. CDR3 in DNA: TGTGCCAGTACCTCTAGGAGCAATGAGCAGTTCTTC. Translating it yields CASTSRSNEQFF.

The CDR3 DNA reads TGTGCCAGCAGTGAGAACAGGGGGCTCAACGAGCAGTACTTC. The encoded protein is CASSENRGLNEQYF. The chain links TRBV6-1 to TRBJ2-7, with 9 bases fitting TRBD1. From germline, CDR1 is MNHNS and CDR2 SASEGT. The CDR3 loop spans 14 amino acids. With 3 bases clipped from V and 5 bases from J, the junction kept 5 bases outside the gene matches.

The chain combines TRBV18 with TRBJ2-7, with D unclear. CDR1 and CDR2 (germline): KGHSH, LQKENI. This CDR3 contains 17 residues. The germline V and J ends were trimmed by 0 bases and 0 bases, with 15 bases remaining between them. CDR3 protein: CASSPPGRGRSSYEQYF. The CDR3 nucleotides are TGTGCCAGCTCACCACCTGGCAGAGGCCGGAGCTCCTACGAGCAGTACTTC. Full variable domain (missing parts from reference TRBV18 and TRBJ2-7): NAGVMQNPRHLVRRRGQEARLRCSPMKGHSHVYWYRQLPEEGLKFMVYLQKENIIDESGMPKERFSAEFPKEGPSILRIQQVVRGDSAAYFCASSPPGRGRSSYEQYFGPGTRLTVT.

Worth noting for this clone: The same CDR3 can be traced to other DNA sequences in this sample. V is TRBV18 and J is TRBJ2-7; 7 bases map to TRBD1. Per the germline V gene, CDR1 is KGHSH and CDR2 is LQKENI. CDR3 size: 13 residues. V shed 3 bases, J shed 5 bases, and the junction held 4 bases outside the gene matches. The CDR3 region has the DNA TGTGCCAGCTCACCCAGACAGGGCCACGAGCAGTACTTC. It is translated as CASSPRQGHEQYF.

This chain links TRBV12-3 or TRBV12-4 with TRBJ1-4; D ambiguous. This CDR3 region has 12 residues. V dropped 5 bases and J dropped 11 bases, with 12 bases sitting between them. CDR3 region: CASSPTSSKLFF. CDR3 DNA: TGTGCCAGCAGTCCAACGTCCAGTAAACTGTTTTTT.

V is TRBV28 and J is TRBJ1-5, with unresolved D. CDR3 length equals 14 residues. The V gene lost 9 bases and the J gene lost 4 bases, with 16 bases spanning the gap. Germline CDR1 reads MDHEN; CDR2 reads SYDVKM. CDR3 amino acids: CASRKVQANQPQHF. The CDR3, as DNA: TGTGCCAGTCGAAAGGTCCAGGCGAATCAGCCCCAGCATTTT.

The rearrangement joins TRBV11-2 to TRBJ1-3, with D possibly matching TRBD1 (5 bases). Trimming took 5 bases from V and 0 from J, leaving 11 bases between them. Germline values: CDR1 SGHAT, CDR2 FQNNGV. The CDR3 is made up of 15 amino acids. Here the CDR3 reads CASSRDSSSGNTIYF. The CDR3 DNA reads TGTGCCAGCAGCCGGGACTCCAGCTCTGGAAACACCATATATTTT.

The V and J genes are TRBV5-1 and TRBJ2-1, with unresolved D. V was shortened by 0 bases and J by 5 bases, with 12 bases between the two germline ends. This CDR3 is built from 15 residues. Germline CDR1 SGHRS, CDR2 YFSETQ. CDR3 coding DNA: TGCGCCAGCAGCTTGGGGTCCGGTTCCAACAATGAGCAGTTCTTC. This translates into CASSLGSGSNNEQFF. Supplemented by reference TRBV5-1 and TRBJ2-1, the full variable domain reads KAGVTQTPRYLIKTRGQQVTLSCSPISGHRSVSWYQQTPGQGLQFLFEYFSETQRNKGNFPGRFSGRQFSNSRSEMNVSTLELGDSALYLCASSLGSGSNNEQFFGPGTRLTVL.

The genes are TRBV28 and TRBJ1-1; 10 bases fit TRBD1. J lost 7 bases, V lost 1 base, and 6 bases had no gene match. This CDR3 has 15 residues. Germline CDR1 and CDR2: MDHEN and SYDVKM. For the CDR3, the DNA is TGTGCCAGCAGTTTATTGACAGGGGGCGCCGGTGAAGCTTTCTTT. It encodes CASSLLTGGAGEAFF.

In this sample, this clone turned up many times. The junction shows a germline mismatch at one end, possibly a read error. The V gene is TRBV2, the J gene TRBJ2-6; 8 bases map to TRBD1. The length of the CDR3 is 12 residues. Looked up from germline, CDR1 is SNHLY and CDR2 is FYNNEI. The DNA for the CDR3 is TGTGCCGGAGCCGGGACAGGCCTAGTTGTCAGTTTC. Encoded protein: CAGAGTGLVVSF.

The V gene is TRBV27, the J gene TRBJ2-1; 10 bases agree with TRBD2. Trimming at V came to 5 bases and at J to 8 bases, leaving 6 bases not matched to a gene. This CDR3 is 14 amino acids long. Germline CDR1 reads MNHEY; CDR2 reads SMNVEV (reference sequence). The CDR3 reads CASSPLAGYHEQFF. The CDR3 DNA is TGTGCCAGCAGTCCACTAGCGGGATACCATGAGCAGTTCTTC.

The rearrangement joins TRBV28 to TRBJ1-4; tentative D call: TRBD1 (5 bases). This CDR3 has 15 residues. The V gene lost 4 bases and the J gene lost 4 bases, with 13 bases spanning the gap. The germline V gene has CDR1 MDHEN and CDR2 SYDVKM. Written as DNA, the CDR3 is TGTGCCAGCAGTTATACAGGTCTACTTAATGAAAAACTGTTTTTT. It translates to CASSYTGLLNEKLFF.

The chain couples TRBV25-1 to TRBJ1-4; 7 bases fit TRBD1. Trimming at V came to 6 bases and at J to 1 base, leaving 5 bases not matched to a gene. The CDR3 has 15 amino acids. Germline V gene sequence: CDR1 MGHDK, CDR2 SYGVNS. The CDR3 is CASRAWTGTNEKLFF. The CDR3 bases are TGTGCCAGCAGAGCTTGGACAGGAACTAATGAAAAACTGTTTTTT.

This clone was counted a single time. The gene calls are TRBV7-5 and TRBJ1-1; no DNA check was done on the table's D call, TRBD1. TRBV7-5 is an annotated pseudogene. The CDR3 length is 14 residues. CDR3 residues: CVRSWTGENTEAFF. Here the CDR3 DNA reads TGTGTCAGAAGCTGGACAGGGGAGAACACTGAAGCTTTCTTT.

The chain couples TRBV6-1 to TRBJ2-1; D is undetermined. Trimming left V 2 bases short and J 0 bases short, with 14 bases between. The CDR3 has 17 residues. Germline V gene data show CDR1 as MNHNS and CDR2 as SASEGT. CDR3 DNA sequence: TGTGCCAGCAGTGAAACCCCGACTCTGAGCTCCTACAATGAGCAGTTCTTC. It codes for CASSETPTLSSYNEQFF.

V usage is TRBV7-6 and J usage is TRBJ2-1, with TRBD2 as a possible D gene (7 bases). This CDR3 is 20 amino acids long. V was clipped by 5 bases and J by 1 base, with 27 bases between them. Germline V gene lookup returns CDR1 SGHVS and CDR2 FNYEAQ. DNA for the CDR3: TGTGCCAGCAGCGGAGTAGGGGGGATTCTAGCGGAGAGGTCCTACAATGAGCAGTTCTTC. Protein product: CASSGVGGILAERSYNEQFF.

The J gene is TRBJ1-1, the V gene TRBV29-1; possibly TRBD1 for D (5 bases). The germline CDR1 and CDR2 sequences are SQVTM and ANQGSEA. The V end was cut by 4 bases, the J end by 1 base, with 16 bases between. The CDR3 runs 15 residues. The CDR3 here is CSVVGRALGNTEAFF. The CDR3 DNA follows: TGCAGCGTTGTTGGCAGGGCGCTAGGGAACACTGAAGCTTTCTTT.

The chain joins TRBV7-9 to TRBJ1-1; tentatively, D is TRBD1 (5 bases). The germline V and J ends were trimmed by 3 bases and 7 bases, with 15 bases remaining between them. The CDR3 is made up of 14 amino acids. The germline V gene has CDR1 SEHNR and CDR2 FQNEAQ (reference sequence). The CDR3 sequence: CASSLGREVLEAFF. As DNA, the CDR3 is TGTGCCAGCAGCTTGGGCAGGGAGGTGCTTGAAGCTTTCTTT.